This T cell receptor beta chain was sequenced during a study of spatial heterogeneity in lung cancer. Background on the study: The average appearance count of each unique TCR and UMI combination in raw reads was more than nine. Findings and caveats of the study: Compared with follow-up, resection was when ubiquitous expanded tumor TCRs appeared in blood more.

Noted time point: sample taken at primary tumor resection. TCRs were sequenced from unsorted whole RNA of tumor, nontumor lung or PBMC. More than 70 TRACERx patients with early, untreated non-small cell lung cancer donated samples. All TCR cDNA molecules were individually tagged with a unique molecular identifier. TCRdb reprocessed the 5' RACE reads via MiXCR and lists one record per CDR3 protein. This table has more than 8,000 distinct CDR3 sequences, about 5% appearing once. The sample holds many counts of this clonotype. As yet, its antigen is unknown. The J segment lost 7 bases and the V segment lost 1 base, leaving 4 bases of the junction unmatched. The CDR3 length is 14 residues. The germline gives CDR1 SGHRS, CDR2 YFSETQ.

This chain links TRBV5-1 with TRBJ2-1; 8 nucleotides align to TRBD2. The TCR sequence derives from a male donor with early-stage non-small cell lung cancer. Sequenced material: PBMCs, taken at surgery. The CDR3 is CASSLQRESNEQFF. CDR3 DNA sequence: TGCGCCAGCAGCTTGCAGCGGGAGTCTAATGAGCAGTTCTTC.